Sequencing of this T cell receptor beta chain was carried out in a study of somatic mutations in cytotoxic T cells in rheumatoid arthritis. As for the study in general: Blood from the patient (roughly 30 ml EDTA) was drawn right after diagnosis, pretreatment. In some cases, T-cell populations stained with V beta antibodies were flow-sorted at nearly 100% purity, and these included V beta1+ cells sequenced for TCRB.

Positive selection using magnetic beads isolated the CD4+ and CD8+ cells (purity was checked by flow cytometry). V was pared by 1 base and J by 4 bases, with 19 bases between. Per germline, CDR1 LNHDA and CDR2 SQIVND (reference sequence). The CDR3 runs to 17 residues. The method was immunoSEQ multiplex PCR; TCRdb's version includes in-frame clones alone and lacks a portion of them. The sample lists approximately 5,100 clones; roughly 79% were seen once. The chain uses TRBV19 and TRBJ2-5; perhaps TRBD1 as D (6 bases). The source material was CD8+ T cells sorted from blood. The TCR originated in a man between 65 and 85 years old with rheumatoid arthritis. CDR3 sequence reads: CASSIGGQGIYRETQYF. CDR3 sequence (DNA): TGTGCCAGTAGTATAGGAGGGCAGGGGATCTATAGAGAGACCCAGTACTTC.